This passage covers 18 T cell receptor beta chains from one sample sequenced in a study of T cell responses to AZD1222 COVID-19 vaccine. The protocol was immunoSEQ multiplex PCR, while the TCRdb copy is restricted to in-frame clones and leaves out a portion. The data contain under 200,000 clones, just over 90% of them singletons. This material consisted of peripheral blood, taken 28 days after the second dose of the MenACWY control vaccine. These receptors were taken from an adult who received the MenACWY meningococcal vaccine as a control.

This chain links TRBV4-1 with TRBJ2-7; 9 bases line up with TRBD1. The CDR3 runs to 15 residues. In germline, CDR1 is MGHRA, CDR2 YSYEKL. J was trimmed by 0 bases and V by 1 base; bases with no gene match: 1. The CDR3 is CASSQGGQGSYEQYF. The CDR3, as DNA: TGCGCCAGCAGCCAAGGGGGACAGGGCTCCTACGAGCAGTACTTC.

The chain uses TRBV27 and TRBJ2-1, with TRBD2 matching over 9 bases. Germline CDR1 is MNHEY and CDR2 is SMNVEV (reference sequence). The CDR3 has 15 residues. Losses at the gene ends were 3 bases for V and 4 bases for J; bases not matched to a gene: 4. This CDR3 is CASSFGLAGYNEQFF. The CDR3 DNA reads as TGTGCCAGCAGTTTTGGGCTAGCGGGATACAATGAGCAGTTCTTC.

This chain uses TRBV4-1 with TRBJ2-7, with 7 nucleotides matching TRBD1. Germline V gene lookup returns CDR1 MGHRA and CDR2 YSYEKL. The ends lost 0 bases at V and 3 bases at J; junction bases unmatched: 17. The CDR3 totals 19 residues. The CDR3 region is CASSQEGTDGEPTFYEQYF. The CDR3 DNA reads as TGCGCCAGCAGCCAAGAAGGGACAGATGGAGAACCAACTTTCTACGAGCAGTACTTC.

This chain links TRBV25-1 with TRBJ1-5, with 9 bases that match TRBD1. V lost 5 bases and J lost 1; bases outside the gene matches: 9. Germline assignment: CDR1 MGHDK and CDR2 SYGVNS. CDR3 length: 17 amino acids. The CDR3 coding sequence is TGTGCCAGCAGTCCGGGGACAGGGCGCTTGAGCAATCAGCCCCAGCATTTT. Protein: CASSPGTGRLSNQPQHF.

The chain couples TRBV7-9 to TRBJ2-1; 13 positions match TRBD2. Germline V gives CDR1 SEHNR, CDR2 FQNEAQ (reference sequence). J was trimmed by 10 bases and V by 6 bases; bases with no gene match: 15. There are 17 residues in the CDR3. CDR3: CASSTGTSGDLGREQFF. Here the CDR3 DNA reads TGTGCCAGCAGTACCGGGACTAGCGGGGACCTTGGGAGAGAGCAGTTCTTC.

The chain is built from TRBV2 and TRBJ1-1, with D unresolved. V was clipped by 4 bases and J by 0 bases, with 9 bases between them. The CDR3 extends over 14 amino acids. The germline V gene has CDR1 SNHLY and CDR2 FYNNEI. CDR3: CASSGQGMNTEAFF. For the CDR3, the DNA is TGTGCCAGCAGTGGTCAAGGGATGAACACTGAAGCTTTCTTT.

Here the CDR3 reads CASSAGQGLIWGTADTQYF. The CDR3 coding sequence is TGTGCCAGCAGCGCGGGACAGGGATTAATTTGGGGAACGGCAGATACGCAGTATTTT. V is TRBV2 and J is TRBJ2-3, with 9 bases identical to TRBD1. The V gene end was trimmed by 6 bases and the J gene end by 4 bases; junction bases not matched to a gene: 20. From germline, CDR1 is SNHLY and CDR2 FYNNEI. CDR3 length: 19 residues. The full variable domain, in which reference TRBV2 and TRBJ2-3 provide the parts outside the CDR3, is EPEVTQTPSHQVTQMGQEVILRCVPISNHLYFYWYRQILGQKVEFLVSFYNNEISEKSEIFDDQFSVERPDGSNFTLKIRSTKLEDSAMYFCASSAGQGLIWGTADTQYFGPGTRLTVL.

This chain joins TRBV11-2 and TRBJ2-1, with D possibly being TRBD1 or TRBD2 (5 bases each). The V gene's germline CDR1 is SGHAT and CDR2 FQNNGV. This CDR3 is built from 14 residues. Trimming removed 5 bases from V and 4 bases from J, with 12 bases in between. The CDR3 loop is CASSIGTDYNEQFF. The CDR3 bases are TGTGCCAGCAGCATCGGGACGGATTACAATGAGCAGTTCTTC.

The V gene is TRBV27, the J gene TRBJ2-7; a possible D gene is TRBD2 (7 bases). CDR1 and CDR2 (germline): MNHEY, SMNVEV (reference sequence). The CDR3 covers 13 residues. V was pared by 3 bases and J by 6 bases, with 12 bases between. CDR3 bases: TGTGCCAGCAGTTTCGGGGGGCGTCGCGAGCAGTACTTC. It specifies CASSFGGRREQYF.

This clone was seen a few times. The chain combines TRBV3-1 (or the pseudogene TRBV3-2) with TRBJ1-2; possibly TRBD1 for D (6 bases). This CDR3 is 16 amino acids long. Trimming pared 0 bases from V and 0 bases from J, leaving 11 bases between. Germline CDR1 is LGHDT and CDR2 is YNNKEL (reference sequence). CDR3: CASSQEAQGTNYGYTF. CDR3 in DNA: TGTGCCAGCAGCCAAGAGGCTCAGGGGACTAACTATGGCTACACCTTC.

This rearrangement joins TRBV28 to TRBJ1-1; D not certain. The CDR3 covers 14 residues. The V and J ends lost 2 bases and 1 base respectively, with 8 bases between them. Germline assignment: CDR1 MDHEN and CDR2 SYDVKM. CDR3 coding DNA: TGTGCCAGCAGTTTAACCCCCGGGAACACTGAAGCTTTCTTT. Translating gives CASSLTPGNTEAFF.

V usage is TRBV18 and J usage is TRBJ1-5, with 10 bases matching TRBD1. This CDR3 is 14 amino acids long. Trimming cost V 2 bases and J 9 bases; bases outside gene matches: 4. CDR1 and CDR2 from the germline V gene are KGHSH and LQKENI. The CDR3 is CASSPGTGVRPQHF. In DNA form, the CDR3 reads TGTGCCAGCTCACCAGGGACAGGGGTACGGCCCCAGCATTTT.

This sequence joins TRBV3-1 (or the pseudogene TRBV3-2) and TRBJ2-7, with 12 nucleotides matching TRBD2. The CDR3 length is 17 residues. Germline V gene data show CDR1 as LGHDT and CDR2 as YNNKEL (reference sequence). Trimming took 1 base from V and 2 from J; bases not matched to a gene: 6. The CDR3 region has the DNA TGTGCCAGCAGCCAAGGCGGGGGACTAGCGGGTGCCTACGAGCAGTACTTC. Translated: CASSQGGGLAGAYEQYF.

The chain is built from TRBV5-1 and TRBJ1-2, with D possibly TRBD1 on 5 matching bases. V was pared by 4 bases and J by 2 bases, with 12 bases between. Germline V lookup: CDR1 SGHRS, CDR2 YFSETQ. CDR3 size: 14 residues. The CDR3 DNA is TGCGCCAGCAGCGTGGAGGGGCAAAACTATGGCTACACCTTC. It encodes CASSVEGQNYGYTF.

The rearrangement links TRBV19 to TRBJ1-5; TRBD1 matches 8 bases. The CDR3 contains 13 residues. V shed 4 bases and J 7 bases; nucleotides not matched to a gene: 3. The V gene's germline CDR1 is LNHDA and CDR2 SQIVND (reference sequence). In DNA form, the CDR3 reads TGTGCCAGTAGTACTACAGGGGGACAGCCCCAGCATTTT. This gives the protein CASSTTGGQPQHF.

V gene TRBV19 combines with J gene TRBJ1-1, with 7 bases fitting TRBD1. This CDR3 comprises 15 residues. The V gene's germline CDR1 is LNHDA and CDR2 SQIVND (reference sequence). After removal of 4 bases from V and 4 bases from J, the junction contained 9 bases not matched to a gene. The CDR3 is CASSTSTGWGTEAFF. The CDR3 DNA is TGTGCCAGTAGTACCTCGACAGGGTGGGGCACTGAAGCTTTCTTT.

The chain couples TRBV24-1 to TRBJ2-1; 8 bases line up with TRBD1. This CDR3 is 15 amino acids long. V was pared by 2 bases and J by 4 bases, with 3 bases of the junction left unmatched. Germline V CDR1 and CDR2: KGHDR, SFDVKD. The DNA for the CDR3 is TGTGCCACCAGTGATTCCGGGACAGGTTACAATGAGCAGTTCTTC. This codes for CATSDSGTGYNEQFF.

This rearrangement joins TRBV20-1 to TRBJ2-7; the D is unclear. Germline CDR1 reads DFQATT; CDR2 reads SNEGSKA (reference sequence). The length of the CDR3 is 10 residues. Trimming cost V 5 bases and J 2 bases, with 4 bases left between them. The CDR3 protein is CSAGTYEQYF. DNA of the CDR3: TGCAGTGCTGGTACCTACGAGCAGTACTTC.